This section outlines one T cell receptor beta chain sequence together with its context. Its matching antigen is unknown. This sample was included in a study of response to subunit inactivated influenza vaccine. Study results and limitations: New T cells are recruited in small numbers by each seasonal influenza vaccination, according to the authors' suggestion.

The CDR3 is made up of 15 amino acids. Germline loops: CDR1 SGHTA, CDR2 FQGNSA. V was pared by 1 base and J by 3 bases, with 6 bases of the junction left unmatched. TCRdb re-analysed the RT-PCR reads in MiXCR, keeping a single row per CDR3 protein. The table shows 550,000 to 650,000 distinct CDR3 sequences, with roughly 12% occurring only once. The chain joins TRBV7-2 to TRBJ2-7; 7 bases fit TRBD2. The TCR was taken from a man aged 45 to 65 who received an inactivated influenza vaccine. The sample in question was PBMCs from blood, obtained on the day of vaccination. CDR3 region: CASSLGSSGNYEQYF. CDR3 DNA sequence: TGTGCCAGCAGCTTAGGCTCTAGCGGAAACTACGAGCAGTACTTC.